Presented here are 14 T cell receptor beta chains from one specimen sequenced in a study of T cell repertoires in cytomegalovirus infection. MiXCR, run by TCRdb on the reads, gives a single entry per CDR3 protein. The top ten hold under 30% of the sample, which has 150,000 to 200,000 distinct CDR3 sequences, 17% seen once. Sequencing used CD8+ T cells from PBMCs. These receptors all stem from a human donor in good health (CMV status not recorded). Some clones in this sample may be carry-over from other donors' samples.

Here the CDR3 DNA reads TGTGCCAGCAGCTTAGCGGGGCCACAAGAGACCCAGTACTTC. Amino acid sequence: CASSLAGPQETQYF. The chain couples TRBV13 to TRBJ2-5, with D perhaps assigned TRBD1 or TRBD2 (5 bases each). CDR3 length: 14 amino acids. The germline V gene encodes CDR1 PRHDT and CDR2 FYEKMQ (reference sequence). The V and J ends lost 1 base and 2 bases respectively, with 8 bases between them.

This clonotype appeared a few times. This chain links TRBV7-8 with TRBJ1-5; D unresolved. The V and J ends lost 5 bases and 0 bases respectively, with 5 bases between them. The length of the CDR3 is 13 residues. CDR1 is SGHVS and CDR2 is FQNEAQ in the germline V gene. The CDR3 loop is CASSELSNQPQHF. Here the CDR3 DNA reads TGTGCCAGCAGCGAACTTAGCAATCAGCCCCAGCATTTT.

A few counts support this clonotype. The chain combines TRBV2 with TRBJ1-5; D remains ambiguous. With 9 bases removed from V and 0 bases from J, the gap between germline ends came to 18 bases. Germline loops: CDR1 SNHLY, CDR2 FYNNEI. The CDR3 runs to 16 residues. In DNA form, the CDR3 reads TGTGCCAGTACCGGGCCAGCCACAAATAGCAATCAGCCCCAGCATTTT. Amino acids: CASTGPATNSNQPQHF.

V gene TRBV7-6 combines with J gene TRBJ1-5; a weak D match, TRBD1 (5 bases). V was clipped by 0 bases and J by 8 bases, with 8 bases between them. The CDR3 consists of 13 residues. CDR1 and CDR2 (germline): SGHVS, FNYEAQ. CDR3 nucleotides: TGTGCCAGCAGCTTAGCCCGAGGGGAGCCCCAGCATTTT. Translating gives CASSLARGEPQHF.

The V call is TRBV7-2, the J call TRBJ2-7; TRBD1 matches at 7 bases. The CDR3 covers 17 residues. Germline CDR1 reads SGHTA; CDR2 reads FQGNSA. The V gene end was trimmed by 8 bases and the J gene end by 3 bases; junction bases not matched to a gene: 19. The CDR3, as DNA: TGTGCCAGCTTCCGTACAGGGGCCTTAATCGGGGACTACGAGCAGTACTTC. Translation gives CASFRTGALIGDYEQYF.

This clonotype was seen more than once but under ten times. This sequence joins TRBV30 and TRBJ1-1; D not certain. The length of the CDR3 is 11 residues. V was clipped by 5 bases and J by 4 bases, with 8 bases between them. Germline V CDR1 and CDR2: GTSNPN, SVGIG (reference sequence). The DNA for the CDR3 is TGTGCCTGGGCGATAGGCACTGAAGCTTTCTTT. It encodes CAWAIGTEAFF.

This clonotype was picked up one time. A junction end diverges from the germline sequence, so it may reflect a read error. This rearrangement joins TRBV6-6 to TRBJ2-2; D gene unclear. This CDR3 has 13 residues. Germline CDR1 reads MNHNY; CDR2 reads SVGAGI (reference sequence). DNA of the CDR3: TGTGACAGCAGTTACCCTACACCCGGGGAGCTGTTTTTT. This codes for CDSSYPTPGELFF.

This clonotype was found a few times. The chain uses TRBV20-1 and TRBJ2-7; TRBD1 might be the D (6 bases). Germline CDR1 reads DFQATT; CDR2 reads SNEGSKA (reference sequence). Trimming left V 3 bases short and J 1 base short, with 10 bases between. This CDR3 spans 13 amino acids. DNA of the CDR3: TGCAGTGCTAGTGGAAGGGGGTCCTACGAGCAGTACTTC. Translation: CSASGRGSYEQYF.

The chain employs TRBV7-8 and TRBJ2-3, with 7 bases that match TRBD1. CDR3 size: 21 residues. CDR1 and CDR2 (germline): SGHVS, FQNEAQ. Losses at the gene ends were 1 base for V and 4 bases for J; bases not matched to a gene: 23. CDR3 amino acids: CASSLVYRGRLGTTNADTQYF. The CDR3 DNA reads as TGTGCCAGCAGCTTAGTTTACAGGGGTCGGCTGGGAACGACAAATGCAGATACGCAGTATTTT.

The chain couples TRBV7-2 to TRBJ2-7; 7 bases are shared with TRBD2. CDR3 size: 15 residues. The germline V gene has CDR1 SGHTA and CDR2 FQGNSA. V dropped 1 base and J dropped 1; count of bases not matched to a gene: 4. CDR3 in DNA: TGTGCCAGCAGCTTAGAGCGCGGGGGTTCCTACGAGCAGTACTTC. Its protein is CASSLERGGSYEQYF.

In this sample, this clonotype turned up a few times. The V call is TRBV10-3, the J call TRBJ2-7, with D unresolved. The V end lost 2 bases, the J end lost 6 bases, and 14 bases lay between the germline ends. The germline CDR1 and CDR2 sequences are ENHRY and SYGVKD. The CDR3 is made up of 14 amino acids. The CDR3 spells CAISESQVGPEQYF. DNA of the CDR3: TGTGCCATCAGTGAGAGCCAGGTAGGTCCCGAGCAGTACTTC.

This clonotype has a single count. This sequence joins TRBV12-3 or TRBV12-4 and TRBJ2-3, with 7 bases lining up with TRBD1. The J segment lost 4 bases and the V segment lost 7 bases, leaving 8 bases of the junction unmatched. This CDR3 has 14 amino acids. CDR3 loop: CASTGTVLPDTQYF. CDR3 bases: TGTGCCAGCACCGGGACAGTACTCCCAGATACGCAGTATTTT.

This clonotype occurred a few times. J is TRBJ1-1 and V is TRBV4-2; the match to TRBD1 covers 9 bases. Trimming cost V 0 bases and J 4 bases; bases outside gene matches: 9. CDR1 is LGHNA, CDR2 YNFKEQ, per germline. This CDR3 spans 17 amino acids. CDR3 loop: CASSQEEALDRGTEAFF. The CDR3 region has the DNA TGTGCCAGCAGCCAAGAGGAGGCTTTGGACAGGGGCACTGAAGCTTTCTTT.

There are a few counts of this clonotype. The chain uses TRBV4-1 and TRBJ1-1, with D tentatively TRBD1 (6 bases). This CDR3 is built from 13 residues. CDR1 and CDR2 (germline): MGHRA, YSYEKL. Trimming took off 3 bases at V and 5 bases at J, with 10 bases between the two ends. The DNA for the CDR3 is TGCGCCAGCAGCCAGGGGGCTCGGACTGAAGCTTTCTTT. It is translated as CASSQGARTEAFF.